This note documents a single T cell receptor (beta chain) sequence. Profiling relied on immunoSEQ multiplex PCR, and the TCRdb table lists in-frame clones only, not all of them. The data show over 200,000 clones, over 65% seen once. This sample stems from a study of blood T cell repertoires in COVID-19. For the study at large: Sites in the United States, Italy and Spain provided acute and convalescent COVID-19 samples.

After removal of 7 bases from V and 8 bases from J, the junction contained 8 bases not matched to a gene. The CDR3 contains 14 residues. CDR1 is SNHLY, CDR2 FYNNEI, per germline. Sample: peripheral blood. The chain links TRBV2 to TRBJ1-4, with TRBD1 identical over 9 bases. This receptor was identified in a woman in her seventies with active or convalescent COVID-19. The CDR3 sequence: CASTKTGGREKLFF. The CDR3 DNA reads as TGTGCCAGCACGAAGACAGGGGGTAGGGAAAAACTGTTTTTT.